The 27 T cell receptor beta chains below were found in one sample sequenced in a study of technical replicates of blood from a handful of donors. Assay: immunoSEQ multiplex PCR; the TCRdb copy retains only in-frame clones and omits some. The data contain 100,000 or so clones, approximately 96% of them singletons. The sample taken for sequencing was T cells isolated from PBMCs. The receptors derive from a human donor in good health.

The V and J genes are TRBV7-6 and TRBJ2-3; possible D gene TRBD2, 5 bases. The CDR3 length is 15 residues. Germline V gives CDR1 SGHVS, CDR2 FNYEAQ. The V and J ends lost 1 base and 4 bases respectively, with 12 bases between them. This CDR3 is CASSLGQTRADTQYF. The CDR3 bases are TGTGCCAGCAGCTTAGGTCAGACGAGGGCAGATACGCAGTATTTT.

The chain has TRBV4-1 and TRBJ2-7; 7 bases map to TRBD1. The length of the CDR3 is 15 residues. Germline-derived CDR1 and CDR2 are MGHRA and YSYEKL. The V segment lost 1 base and the J segment 0 bases; nucleotides outside the gene matches: 3. This chain's CDR3 is CASSQAGQRSYEQYF. DNA for the CDR3: TGCGCCAGCAGCCAAGCGGGACAGCGCTCCTACGAGCAGTACTTC.

In its sample, this clone was seen once. The J gene is TRBJ1-1, the V gene TRBV10-3; 8 bases agree with TRBD1. This CDR3 contains 13 residues. After removal of 10 bases from V and 4 bases from J, the junction contained 8 bases not matched to a gene. Germline V lookup: CDR1 ENHRY, CDR2 SYGVKD. CDR3 amino acids: CASGTGRGTEAFF. CDR3 nucleotides: TGTGCCAGCGGGACAGGACGTGGCACTGAAGCTTTCTTT.

This chain connects TRBV19 to TRBJ2-3; 8 nucleotides match TRBD1. Germline V gives CDR1 LNHDA, CDR2 SQIVND (reference sequence). The CDR3 is 18 amino acids. V lost 8 bases, J lost 1 base, and 17 bases stayed unmatched. The CDR3 DNA reads as TGTGCCAGTGGTGCCAGACCTTACAGGGGGAAGGGCACAGATACGCAGTATTTT. Translated: CASGARPYRGKGTDTQYF.

The V and J genes are TRBV4-1 and TRBJ2-5; weak D call: TRBD1 (5 bases). Per the germline V gene, CDR1 is MGHRA and CDR2 is YSYEKL. Between the trimmed V and J ends, which lost 4 bases and 2 bases, there was a span of 17 bases. The CDR3 contains 16 residues. The CDR3 nucleotides are TGCGCCAGCAGCCCGTATCCCTACGGACATCAAGAGACCCAGTACTTC. Amino acids: CASSPYPYGHQETQYF.

V usage is TRBV30 and J usage is TRBJ2-7; 7 bases line up with TRBD1. V lost 5 bases to trimming and J lost 3 bases; unmatched junction nucleotides: 4. Germline CDR1 is GTSNPN and CDR2 is SVGIG (reference sequence). There are 12 residues in the CDR3. The CDR3 region has the DNA TGTGCCTGGGGGGGACAGAACTACGAGCAGTACTTC. Translating it yields CAWGGQNYEQYF.

J is TRBJ1-5 and V is TRBV6-6; D remains ambiguous. Per germline, CDR1 MNHNY and CDR2 SVGAGI (reference sequence). The CDR3 totals 14 residues. The V end lost 7 bases, the J end lost 1 base, and 11 bases lay between the germline ends. In nucleotides, the CDR3 is TGTGCCAGCACCCGGGGAGACAGCAATCAGCCCCAGCATTTT. Amino acids: CASTRGDSNQPQHF.

The chain carries TRBV9 and TRBJ2-2, with TRBD2 matching over 9 bases. With 2 bases clipped from V and 1 base from J, the junction kept 3 bases outside the gene matches. Germline values: CDR1 SGDLS, CDR2 YYNGEE. The length of the CDR3 is 16 residues. CDR3 sequence (DNA): TGTGCCAGCAGCGTTAGTAGCGGGGGGAACACCGGGGAGCTGTTTTTT. Translated: CASSVSSGGNTGELFF.

V gene TRBV2 combines with J gene TRBJ2-1; 10 bases map to TRBD2. J was trimmed by 1 base and V by 5 bases; bases with no gene match: 11. This CDR3 has 18 amino acids. Germline V CDR1 and CDR2: SNHLY, FYNNEI. In DNA form, the CDR3 reads TGTGCCAGCAGTAGAACTAGCGGGGACAGGTTGTCCTACAATGAGCAGTTCTTC. The encoded protein is CASSRTSGDRLSYNEQFF. Combining the CDR3 with reference TRBV2 and TRBJ2-1 gives the whole variable domain EPEVTQTPSHQVTQMGQEVILRCVPISNHLYFYWYRQILGQKVEFLVSFYNNEISEKSEIFDDQFSVERPDGSNFTLKIRSTKLEDSAMYFCASSRTSGDRLSYNEQFFGPGTRLTVL.

The chain combines TRBV11-2 with TRBJ2-7; the match to TRBD1 covers 7 bases. With 6 bases clipped from V and 6 bases from J, the junction kept 5 bases outside the gene matches. The CDR3 loop spans 12 amino acids. CDR1 and CDR2 (germline): SGHAT, FQNNGV. CDR3 sequence: CASRDNRGEQYF. CDR3 in DNA: TGTGCCAGCAGAGATAACAGGGGCGAGCAGTACTTC.

The sample holds one count of this clone. The rearrangement joins TRBV29-1 to TRBJ1-2; the match to TRBD1 covers 7 bases. The CDR3 has 14 amino acids. V gave up 3 bases and J gave up 6 bases; unmatched junction bases: 10. Germline CDR1 and CDR2: SQVTM and ANQGSEA. The CDR3 DNA reads TGCAGCGTTGACTTGGCAGGGGGTGGCGATGGCTACACCTTC. This gives the protein CSVDLAGGGDGYTF.

The chain joins TRBV13 to TRBJ2-7; D possibly corresponds to TRBD2 (7 bases). CDR3 size: 14 residues. From germline, CDR1 is PRHDT and CDR2 FYEKMQ (reference sequence). V lost 5 bases and J 3 bases, leaving 14 bases between the germline ends. The CDR3 protein is CASSHTGGVYEQYF. CDR3 bases: TGTGCCAGCAGCCACACGGGGGGCGTCTACGAGCAGTACTTC. Together with reference TRBV13 and TRBJ2-7, the CDR3 gives the full variable domain: AAGVIQSPRHLIKEKRETATLKCYPIPRHDTVYWYQQGPGQDPQFLISFYEKMQSDKGSIPDRFSAQQFSDYHSELNMSSLELGDSALYFCASSHTGGVYEQYFGPGTRLTVT.

CDR3 loop: CASSLAGGSGSTDTQYF. The CDR3 coding sequence is TGCGCCAGCAGCTTGGCCGGAGGGAGCGGCAGCACAGATACGCAGTATTTT. The chain recombines TRBV5-1 with TRBJ2-3; a weak D match, TRBD2 (6 bases). Between the trimmed V and J ends, which lost 0 bases and 0 bases, there was a span of 14 bases. Germline V gene data show CDR1 as SGHRS and CDR2 as YFSETQ. The CDR3 loop spans 17 amino acids. Using reference TRBV5-1 and TRBJ2-3 for the parts outside the CDR3, the full variable domain is KAGVTQTPRYLIKTRGQQVTLSCSPISGHRSVSWYQQTPGQGLQFLFEYFSETQRNKGNFPGRFSGRQFSNSRSEMNVSTLELGDSALYLCASSLAGGSGSTDTQYFGPGTRLTVL.

The gene calls are TRBV30 and TRBJ1-6, with no clear D. V shed 3 bases and J shed 8 bases, with 11 bases lying between them. From germline, CDR1 is GTSNPN and CDR2 SVGIG (reference sequence). The CDR3 covers 13 residues. CDR3 sequence: CAWRWTRDSPLHF. The CDR3 DNA reads as TGTGCCTGGAGATGGACGAGGGATTCACCCCTCCACTTT. The complete variable domain, with remaining parts taken from reference TRBV30 and TRBJ1-6, reads SQTIHQWPATLVQPVGSPLSLECTVEGTSNPNLYWYRQAAGRGLQLLFYSVGIGQISSEVPQNLSASRPQDRQFILSSKKLLLSDSGFYLCAWRWTRDSPLHFGNGTRLTVT.

The chain employs TRBV5-1 and TRBJ1-2; 7 bases are a match to TRBD1. Germline V CDR1 and CDR2: SGHRS, YFSETQ. The trim removed 1 base at V and 6 bases at J, leaving 9 bases unmatched. This CDR3 is built from 15 residues. The CDR3 nucleotides read TGCGCCAGCAGCTTGTTAGTTGGAACAGGGGATGGCTACACCTTC. Protein sequence: CASSLLVGTGDGYTF.

The chain combines TRBV5-6 with TRBJ2-1; 7 bases are shared with TRBD2. V trimming: 4 bases; J trimming: 1 base; junction bases outside the gene matches: 8. CDR1 is SGHDT and CDR2 is YYEEEE in the germline V gene. This CDR3 spans 16 amino acids. The CDR3 reads CASSSDSGRSYNEQFF. DNA of the CDR3: TGTGCCAGCAGCAGCGATAGCGGGCGATCCTACAATGAGCAGTTCTTC.

The chain combines TRBV18 with TRBJ2-2, with 7 bases fitting TRBD1. The CDR3 totals 13 residues. The ends lost 9 bases at V and 3 bases at J; junction bases unmatched: 4. Germline-derived CDR1 and CDR2 are KGHSH and LQKENI. As DNA, the CDR3 is TGTGCCAGTACAGGGGATCACACCGGGGAGCTGTTTTTT. Encoded protein: CASTGDHTGELFF.

V gene TRBV14 combines with J gene TRBJ2-7; D is perhaps TRBD1 (6 bases). V was clipped by 3 bases and J by 3 bases, with 12 bases between them. Germline loops: CDR1 SGHDN, CDR2 FVKESK. There are 14 residues in the CDR3. The CDR3 loop is CASSQGTGYYEQYF. CDR3 nucleotides: TGTGCCAGCAGCCAGGGAACAGGGTACTACGAGCAGTACTTC.

The chain has TRBV9 and TRBJ2-1; 13 positions match TRBD2. Looked up from germline, CDR1 is SGDLS and CDR2 is YYNGEE. V shed 3 bases and J 9 bases; nucleotides not matched to a gene: 9. This CDR3 comprises 16 residues. CDR3 amino acids: CASSADPGLAGTEQFF. The CDR3 bases are TGTGCCAGCAGCGCCGACCCGGGACTAGCGGGGACTGAGCAGTTCTTC.

The CDR3 spells CASSLGGAGELFF. The CDR3 DNA reads as TGTGCCAGCAGCTTGGGGGGGGCAGGGGAGCTGTTTTTT. V is TRBV7-2 and J is TRBJ2-2, with D possibly being TRBD2 (7 bases). Germline loops: CDR1 SGHTA, CDR2 FQGNSA. There are 13 residues in the CDR3. The V end lost 3 bases, the J end lost 8 bases, and 10 bases lay between the germline ends.

This chain joins TRBV12-5 and TRBJ1-2; no definite D call. Deletions cut 5 bases from V and 4 bases from J, with 17 bases between. CDR3 size: 15 residues. Germline CDR1 LGHNT, CDR2 FRNRAP. The CDR3 coding sequence is TGTGCTAGTGGTCCCGACCTGGACTACGGCTATGGCTACACCTTC. Its protein is CASGPDLDYGYGYTF.

CDR3 DNA: TGTGCCAGCAGCGTAGATCCGAGTCTGGAGCAGTACTTC. Protein: CASSVDPSLEQYF. The rearrangement links TRBV9 to TRBJ2-7; D remains ambiguous. Per germline, CDR1 SGDLS and CDR2 YYNGEE. CDR3 length: 13 residues. The germline V and J ends were trimmed by 0 bases and 7 bases, with 11 bases remaining between them. The entire variable domain, with the rest obtained from reference TRBV9 and TRBJ2-7, is as follows: DSGVTQTPKHLITATGQRVTLRCSPRSGDLSVYWYQQSLDQGLQFLIQYYNGEERAKGNILERFSAQQFPDLHSELNLSSLELGDSALYFCASSVDPSLEQYFGPGTRLTVT.

The V gene is TRBV11-2, the J gene TRBJ1-1; the match to TRBD1 covers 7 bases. The junction had 10 bases not matched to a gene; V was cut back by 3 bases and J by 0 bases. The CDR3 is made up of 17 amino acids. Germline V lookup: CDR1 SGHAT, CDR2 FQNNGV. The CDR3, as DNA: TGTGCCAGCAGCTTCCCAAAAACTACAGGGGTGAACACTGAAGCTTTCTTT. It translates to CASSFPKTTGVNTEAFF.

This sequence joins TRBV9 and TRBJ2-1; D possibly corresponds to TRBD1 (6 bases). The CDR3 runs 17 residues. V was clipped by 3 bases and J by 12 bases, with 28 bases between them. Looked up from germline, CDR1 is SGDLS and CDR2 is YYNGEE. The CDR3 sequence: CASSAGPQFNREIGQFF. DNA for the CDR3: TGTGCCAGCAGCGCAGGCCCCCAATTTAACAGGGAAATCGGGCAGTTCTTC.

The chain joins TRBV5-4 to TRBJ2-1, with D possibly matching TRBD2 (5 bases). CDR3 length: 15 amino acids. The germline gives CDR1 SGHNT, CDR2 YYREEE (reference sequence). The ends were cut back, 0 bases at V and 6 bases at J, with 13 bases in the middle. In DNA, the CDR3 is TGTGCCAGCAGCTTGGTGGGCGAGGCGGGCAATGAGCAGTTCTTC. The encoded protein is CASSLVGEAGNEQFF.

The genes are TRBV23-1 and TRBJ2-1; the match to TRBD2 covers 8 bases. TRBV23-1 is designated an ORF whose function remains uncertain. This CDR3 is 20 amino acids long. V gave up 6 bases and J gave up 7 bases; unmatched junction bases: 26. The CDR3 sequence: CASRLPTRRVVREAPNEQFF. CDR3 DNA sequence: TGCGCCAGCAGACTACCGACACGGAGGGTGGTGCGGGAGGCGCCGAATGAGCAGTTCTTC.

This chain connects TRBV6-5 to TRBJ1-2; no clear D gene. The V gene's germline CDR1 is MNHEY and CDR2 SVGAGI. Trimming shortened V by 0 bases and J by 4 bases, and 12 bases separated the two germline ends. The CDR3 is made up of 15 amino acids. The CDR3 sequence: CASSYSRSGFYGYTF. CDR3 nucleotides: TGTGCCAGCAGTTACTCGCGATCGGGGTTCTATGGCTACACCTTC.